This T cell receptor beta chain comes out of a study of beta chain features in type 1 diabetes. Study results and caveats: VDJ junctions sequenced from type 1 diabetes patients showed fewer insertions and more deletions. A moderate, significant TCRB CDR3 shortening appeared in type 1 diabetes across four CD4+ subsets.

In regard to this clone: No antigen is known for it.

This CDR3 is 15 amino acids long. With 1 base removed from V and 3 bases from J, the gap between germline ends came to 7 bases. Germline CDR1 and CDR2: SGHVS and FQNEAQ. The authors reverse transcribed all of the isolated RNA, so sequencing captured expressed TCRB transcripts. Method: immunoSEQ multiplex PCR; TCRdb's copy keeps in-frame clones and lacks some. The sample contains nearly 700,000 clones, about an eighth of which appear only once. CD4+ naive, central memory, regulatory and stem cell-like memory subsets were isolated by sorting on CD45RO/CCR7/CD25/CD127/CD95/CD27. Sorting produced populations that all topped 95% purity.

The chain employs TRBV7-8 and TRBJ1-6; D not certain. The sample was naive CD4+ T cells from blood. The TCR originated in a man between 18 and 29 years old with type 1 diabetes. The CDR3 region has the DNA TGTGCCAGCAGCTTAGGCCAGCACTATAATTCACCCCTCCACTTT. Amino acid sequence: CASSLGQHYNSPLHF.